The source of this TCR beta chain is a study of regulatory T cells in long-lasting Graves disease. Time point: newly diagnosed GD, antithyroid drugs for less than 3 months. Scientists built the TCR library using RNA that was extracted from PBMCs. Both iRepertoire HTBI primers and Arm-PCR of CDR3 regions were used to build the TCR beta libraries. One entry per CDR3 protein results from TCRdb running MiXCR on the multiplex PCR reads. The data contain a few hundred thousand distinct CDR3 sequences, under 20% of them singletons. The CDR3 has 15 residues. Trimming took off 5 bases at V and 5 bases at J, with 16 bases between the two ends. The V gene's germline CDR1 is SGHTA and CDR2 FQGTGA. The data also belong to a second study, concerning T cells in Graves' hyperthyroidism and ophthalmopathy.

The chain links TRBV7-3 to TRBJ2-1, with D perhaps assigned TRBD1 or TRBD2 (6 bases each). This specimen was peripheral blood mononuclear cells (PBMCs), taken at new diagnosis, from a patient treated with antithyroid drugs. This receptor was taken from a young woman with Graves disease. CDR3 DNA: TGTGCCAGCAGCCCAGGGGCTAGCGTTGACAATGAGCAGTTCTTC. Residues: CASSPGASVDNEQFF.